This paragraph reports one T cell receptor beta chain. The antigen is unknown. The CDR3 runs to 15 residues. V was cut by 2 bases and J by 2 bases, with 13 bases left in between. From germline, CDR1 is MNHNY and CDR2 SVGAGI (reference sequence). Clones were sequenced by immunoSEQ multiplex PCR, and TCRdb holds only the in-frame ones, with some missing. The repertoire holds about 14,000 clones, 70% to 85% seen once, with 6% in the top ten. The data stem from a study of T cell repertoires in ileal Crohn's disease. Study-wide background: About half of patients got postoperative therapy: under 12 thiopurines, approximately 18 anti-TNF.

The study's findings and limits: Clonal expansions were more frequent in active smokers than non-smokers at surgery. High-frequency clones were more common in sorted CD8 than CD4 cells.

Sequenced material: ileal tissue. The source of this sequence is an adult with Crohn's disease. V is TRBV6-6 and J is TRBJ2-7, with a tentative D call TRBD2 (5 bases). The CDR3 sequence is CASSYRAPSPYEQYF. The DNA for the CDR3 is TGTGCCAGCAGTTACAGGGCCCCTAGCCCCTACGAGCAGTACTTC.